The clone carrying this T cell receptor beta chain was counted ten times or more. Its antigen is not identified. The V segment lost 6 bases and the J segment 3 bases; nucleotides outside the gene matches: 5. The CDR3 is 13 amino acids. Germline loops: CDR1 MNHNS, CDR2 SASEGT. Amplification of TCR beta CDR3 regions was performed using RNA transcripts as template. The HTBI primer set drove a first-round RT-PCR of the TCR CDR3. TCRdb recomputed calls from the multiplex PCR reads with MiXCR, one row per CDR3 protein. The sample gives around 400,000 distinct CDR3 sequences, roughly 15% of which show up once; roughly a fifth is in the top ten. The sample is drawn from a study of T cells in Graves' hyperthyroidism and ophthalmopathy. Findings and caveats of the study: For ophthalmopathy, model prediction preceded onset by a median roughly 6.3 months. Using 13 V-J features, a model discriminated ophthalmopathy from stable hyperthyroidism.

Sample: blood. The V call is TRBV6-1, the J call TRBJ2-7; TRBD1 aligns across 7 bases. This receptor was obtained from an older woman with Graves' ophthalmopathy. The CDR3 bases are TGTGCCAGCAGAAGGGACAGAGACTACGAGCAGTACTTC. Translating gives CASRRDRDYEQYF.